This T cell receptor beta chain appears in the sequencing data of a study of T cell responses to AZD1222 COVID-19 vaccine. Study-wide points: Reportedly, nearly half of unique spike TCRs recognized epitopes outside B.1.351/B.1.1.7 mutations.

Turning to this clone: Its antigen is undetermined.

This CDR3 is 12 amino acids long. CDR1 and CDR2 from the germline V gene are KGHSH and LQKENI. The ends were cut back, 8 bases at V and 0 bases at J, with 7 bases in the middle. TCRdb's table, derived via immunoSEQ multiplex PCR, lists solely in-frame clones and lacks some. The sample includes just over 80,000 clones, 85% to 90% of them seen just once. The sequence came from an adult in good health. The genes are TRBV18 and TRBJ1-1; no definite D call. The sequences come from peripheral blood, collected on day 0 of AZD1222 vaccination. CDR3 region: CASVAMNTEAFF. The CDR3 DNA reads TGTGCCAGCGTGGCTATGAACACTGAAGCTTTCTTT.